The clone carrying this TCR beta chain was seen at least ten times. Its antigen is currently unknown. V shed 6 bases, J shed 6 bases, and the junction held 4 bases outside the gene matches. CDR3 length equals 11 residues. Germline CDR1 DFQATT, CDR2 SNEGSKA (reference sequence). Diagnosis relied on clinical symptoms, serum thyroxine and TRAb, thyroid ultrasound and orbital computed tomography. From RNA transcripts, TCR beta CDR3 regions were amplified. An initial round of RT-PCR targeting the TCR CDR3 relied on the HTBI primer set. TCRdb redid the calling of the multiplex PCR reads with MiXCR, one entry per CDR3 protein. The sample records nearly 250,000 distinct CDR3 sequences, less than 20% being singletons. These data belong to a study of T cells in Graves' hyperthyroidism and ophthalmopathy. Study-wide results and limits: From stable hyperthyroidism, ophthalmopathy was separated by a 13 V-J model.

The gene calls are TRBV20-1 and TRBJ2-5; 7 bases line up with TRBD1. Sequencing was performed on blood. The TCR comes from a woman younger than 35 with Graves' ophthalmopathy. CDR3 DNA: TGCAGTGCCACGGGACAGAAGACCCAGTACTTC. This codes for CSATGQKTQYF.